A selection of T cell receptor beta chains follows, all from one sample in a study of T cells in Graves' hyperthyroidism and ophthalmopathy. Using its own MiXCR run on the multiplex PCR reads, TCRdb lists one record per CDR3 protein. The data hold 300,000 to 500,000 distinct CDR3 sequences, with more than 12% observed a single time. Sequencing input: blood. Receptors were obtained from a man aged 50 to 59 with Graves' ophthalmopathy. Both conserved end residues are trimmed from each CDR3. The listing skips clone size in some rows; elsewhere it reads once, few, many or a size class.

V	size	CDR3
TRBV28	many	ASSLTAGGPQREQF
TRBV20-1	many	SAPKGDRVLAGGYEQY
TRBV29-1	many	SVVGIGSTEAF
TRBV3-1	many	ASSPSLAGVHNEQF
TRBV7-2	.	ASSTAGGYRGETQY
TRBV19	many	ASSVTSGASYEQY
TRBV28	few	ASSTAGRQETQY
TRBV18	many	ASSLHQETQY
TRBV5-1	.	ASSLMITGGSDTQY
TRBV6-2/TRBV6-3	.	ASSYTKIGTGELF
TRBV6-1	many	ASRAPSGSRYEQY
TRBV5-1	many	ASSLDARASTEAF
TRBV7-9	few	ASSPRGPPQH
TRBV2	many	ASSLTGGVNEQF
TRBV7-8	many	ASSLSGGRTDTQY
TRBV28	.	ASTGRVEVNTEAF
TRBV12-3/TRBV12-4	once	ASSLRFPGSSYNEQF
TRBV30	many	AWSVGQANEQF
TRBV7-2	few	ASSPTGPISGNTIY
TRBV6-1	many	ASSEALTGTGANVLT